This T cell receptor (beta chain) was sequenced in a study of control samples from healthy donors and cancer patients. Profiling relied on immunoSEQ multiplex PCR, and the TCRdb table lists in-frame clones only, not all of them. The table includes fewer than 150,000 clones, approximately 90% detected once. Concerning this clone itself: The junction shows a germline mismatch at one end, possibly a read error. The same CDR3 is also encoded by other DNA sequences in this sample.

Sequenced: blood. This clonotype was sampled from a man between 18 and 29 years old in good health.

DNA of the CDR3: TGTGCCAGCAGCCAAGGGCTATATAGCAATCAGCCTCAGCATTTT. It specifies CASSQGLYSNQPQHF. The chain uses TRBV3-1 (or the pseudogene TRBV3-2) and TRBJ1-5; D gene ambiguous. There are 15 residues in the CDR3. Germline V lookup: CDR1 LGHDT, CDR2 YNNKEL (reference sequence).